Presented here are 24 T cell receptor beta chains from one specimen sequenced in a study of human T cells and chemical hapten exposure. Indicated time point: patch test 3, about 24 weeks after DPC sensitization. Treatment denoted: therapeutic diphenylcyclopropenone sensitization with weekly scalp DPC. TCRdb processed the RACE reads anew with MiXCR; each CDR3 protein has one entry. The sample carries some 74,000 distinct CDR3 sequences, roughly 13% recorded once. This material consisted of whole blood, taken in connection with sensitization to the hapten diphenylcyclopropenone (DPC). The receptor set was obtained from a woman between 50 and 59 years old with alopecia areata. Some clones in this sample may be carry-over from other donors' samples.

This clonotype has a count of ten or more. The CDR3: CASKEGGSTGELFF. As DNA, the CDR3 is TGTGCCAGTAAGGAGGGAGGGTCCACCGGGGAGCTGTTTTTT. This chain links TRBV19 with TRBJ2-2; 7 bases match TRBD2. The germline gives CDR1 LNHDA, CDR2 SQIVND (reference sequence). The CDR3 is 14 residues long. V trimming: 7 bases; J trimming: 4 bases; junction bases outside the gene matches: 6.

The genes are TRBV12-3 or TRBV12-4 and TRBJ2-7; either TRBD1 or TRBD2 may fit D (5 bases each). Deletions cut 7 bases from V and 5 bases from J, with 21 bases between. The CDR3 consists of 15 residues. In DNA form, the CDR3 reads TGTGCCAGCAATATGCCCGGGACCTCCGGGAACGAGCAGTACTTC. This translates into CASNMPGTSGNEQYF.

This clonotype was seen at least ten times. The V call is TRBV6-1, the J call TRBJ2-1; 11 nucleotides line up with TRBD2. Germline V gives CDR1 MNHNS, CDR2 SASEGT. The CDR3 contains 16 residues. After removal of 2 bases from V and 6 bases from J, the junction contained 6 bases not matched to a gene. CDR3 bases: TGTGCCAGCAGTGAATTAGCGGGAGGGCAAGGCAATGAGCAGTTCTTC. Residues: CASSELAGGQGNEQFF.

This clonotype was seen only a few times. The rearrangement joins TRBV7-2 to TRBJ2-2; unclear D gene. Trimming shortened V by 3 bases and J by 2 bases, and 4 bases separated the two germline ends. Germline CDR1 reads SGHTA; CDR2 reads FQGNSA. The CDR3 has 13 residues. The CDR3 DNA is TGTGCCAGCAGCTTCCTTAACACCGGGGAGCTGTTTTTT. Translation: CASSFLNTGELFF.

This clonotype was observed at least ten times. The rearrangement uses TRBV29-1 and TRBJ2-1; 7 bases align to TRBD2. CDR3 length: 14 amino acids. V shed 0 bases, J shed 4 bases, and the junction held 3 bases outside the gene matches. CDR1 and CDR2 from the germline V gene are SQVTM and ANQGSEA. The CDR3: CSVEESGKYNEQFF. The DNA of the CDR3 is TGCAGCGTTGAAGAGAGCGGGAAATACAATGAGCAGTTCTTC.

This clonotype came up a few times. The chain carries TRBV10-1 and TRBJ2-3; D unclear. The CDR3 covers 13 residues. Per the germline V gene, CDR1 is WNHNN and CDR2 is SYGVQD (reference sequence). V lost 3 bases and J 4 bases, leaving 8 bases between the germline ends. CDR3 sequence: CASSDGVADTQYF. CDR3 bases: TGCGCCAGCAGTGATGGGGTCGCAGATACGCAGTATTTT.

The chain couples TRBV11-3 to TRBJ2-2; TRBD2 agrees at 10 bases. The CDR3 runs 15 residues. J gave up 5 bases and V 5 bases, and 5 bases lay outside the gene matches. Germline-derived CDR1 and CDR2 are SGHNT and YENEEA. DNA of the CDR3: TGTGCCAGCAGCCAGCGGGAGGGCCCAACCGGGGAGCTGTTTTTT. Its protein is CASSQREGPTGELFF. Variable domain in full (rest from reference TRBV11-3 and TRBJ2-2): EAGVVQSPRYKIIEKKQPVAFWCNPISGHNTLYWYLQNLGQGPELLIRYENEEAVDDSQLPKDRFSAERLKGVDSTLKIQPAELGDSAVYLCASSQREGPTGELFFGEGSRLTVL.

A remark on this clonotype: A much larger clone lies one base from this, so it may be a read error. In DNA, the CDR3 is TGTGCCAGCAGCATCCGGGACAGACACAATGAGCAGTTCTTC. Its protein product is CASSIRDRHNEQFF. The genes are TRBV7-8 and TRBJ2-1, with 7 bases identical to TRBD1. The CDR3 is 14 amino acids. After removal of 5 bases from V and 5 bases from J, the junction contained 6 bases not matched to a gene. The germline V gene encodes CDR1 SGHVS and CDR2 FQNEAQ. Filled out from reference TRBV7-8 and TRBJ2-1, the complete variable domain reads GAGVSQSPRYKVAKRGQDVALRCDPISGHVSLFWYQQALGQGPEFLTYFQNEAQLDKSGLPSDRFFAERPEGSVSTLKIQRTQQEDSAVYLCASSIRDRHNEQFFGPGTRLTVL.

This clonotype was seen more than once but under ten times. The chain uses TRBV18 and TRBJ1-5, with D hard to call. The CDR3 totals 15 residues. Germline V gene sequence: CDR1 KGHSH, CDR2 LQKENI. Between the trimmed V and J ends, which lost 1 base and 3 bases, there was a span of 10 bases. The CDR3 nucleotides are TGTGCCAGCTCACCACAAGGAGATTTCAATCAGCCCCAGCATTTT. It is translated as CASSPQGDFNQPQHF.

The CDR3 DNA reads as TGCAGCGTTGTTGTAGGGACCTCTTCGACCCAGTACTTC. Amino acid sequence: CSVVVGTSSTQYF. The chain is built from TRBV29-1 and TRBJ2-5, with D possibly called TRBD1 or TRBD2 (5 bases each). The CDR3 totals 13 residues. V dropped 4 bases and J dropped 7 bases, with 16 bases sitting between them. The V gene's germline CDR1 is SQVTM and CDR2 ANQGSEA.

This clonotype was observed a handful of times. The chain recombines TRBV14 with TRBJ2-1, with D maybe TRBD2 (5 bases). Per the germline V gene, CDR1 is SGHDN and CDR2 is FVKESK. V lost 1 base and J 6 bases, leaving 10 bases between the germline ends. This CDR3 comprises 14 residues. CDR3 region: CASSQVTLANEQFF. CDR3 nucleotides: TGTGCCAGCAGCCAAGTCACCCTAGCCAATGAGCAGTTCTTC. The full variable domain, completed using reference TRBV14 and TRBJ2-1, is EAGVTQFPSHSVIEKGQTVTLRCDPISGHDNLYWYRRVMGKEIKFLLHFVKESKQDESGMPNNRFLAERTGGTYSTLKVQPAELEDSGVYFCASSQVTLANEQFFGPGTRLTVL.

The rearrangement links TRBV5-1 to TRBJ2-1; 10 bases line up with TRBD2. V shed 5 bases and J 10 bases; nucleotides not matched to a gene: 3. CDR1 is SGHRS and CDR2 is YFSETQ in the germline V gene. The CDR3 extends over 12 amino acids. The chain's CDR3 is CASRTSGNEQFF. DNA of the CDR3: TGCGCCAGCAGAACTAGCGGGAACGAGCAGTTCTTC.

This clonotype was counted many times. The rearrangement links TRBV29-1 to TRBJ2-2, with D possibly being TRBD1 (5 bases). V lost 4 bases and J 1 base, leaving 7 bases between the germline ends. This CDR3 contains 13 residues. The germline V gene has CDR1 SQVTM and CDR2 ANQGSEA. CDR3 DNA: TGCAGCGTTGTGGGGCAGAACACCGGGGAGCTGTTTTTT. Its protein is CSVVGQNTGELFF.

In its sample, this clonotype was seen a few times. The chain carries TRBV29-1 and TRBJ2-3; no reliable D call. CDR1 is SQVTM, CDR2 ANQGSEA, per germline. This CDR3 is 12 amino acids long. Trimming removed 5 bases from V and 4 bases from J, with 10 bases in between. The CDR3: CSVSSQPDTQYF. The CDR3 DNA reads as TGCAGCGTTTCGTCTCAGCCAGATACGCAGTATTTT.

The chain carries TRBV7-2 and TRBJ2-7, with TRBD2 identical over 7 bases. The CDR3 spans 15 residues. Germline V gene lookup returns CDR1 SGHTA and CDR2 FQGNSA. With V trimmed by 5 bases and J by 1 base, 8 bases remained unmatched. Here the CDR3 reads CASSPRTRASYEQYF. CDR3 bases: TGTGCCAGCAGCCCAAGGACTAGGGCGTCCTACGAGCAGTACTTC.

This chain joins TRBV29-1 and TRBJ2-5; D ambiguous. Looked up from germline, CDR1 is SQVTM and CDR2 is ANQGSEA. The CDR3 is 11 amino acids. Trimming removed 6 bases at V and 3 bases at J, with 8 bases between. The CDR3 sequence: CSVTQKETQYF. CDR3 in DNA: TGCAGCGTCACGCAGAAAGAGACCCAGTACTTC.

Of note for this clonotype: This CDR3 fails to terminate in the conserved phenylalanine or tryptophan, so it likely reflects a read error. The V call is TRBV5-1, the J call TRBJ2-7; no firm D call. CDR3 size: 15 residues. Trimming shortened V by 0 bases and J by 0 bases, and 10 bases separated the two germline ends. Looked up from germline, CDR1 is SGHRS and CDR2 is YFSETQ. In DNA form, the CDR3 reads TGCGCCAGCAGCTTGGCCCAGGCAAACTCCTACGAGCAGTACTAC. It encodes CASSLAQANSYEQYY.

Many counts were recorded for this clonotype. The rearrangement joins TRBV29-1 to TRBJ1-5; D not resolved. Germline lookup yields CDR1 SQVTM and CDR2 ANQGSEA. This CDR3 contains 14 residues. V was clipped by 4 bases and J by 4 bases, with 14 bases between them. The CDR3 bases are TGCAGCGTTGGGGCGGCCCAAGGAAATCAGCCCCAGCATTTT. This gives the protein CSVGAAQGNQPQHF.

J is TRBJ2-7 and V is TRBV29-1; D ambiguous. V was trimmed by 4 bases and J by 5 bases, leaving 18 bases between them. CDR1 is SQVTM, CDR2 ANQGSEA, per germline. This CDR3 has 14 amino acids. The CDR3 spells CSVAVSDHKNEQYF. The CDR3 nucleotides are TGCAGCGTTGCCGTGTCGGACCATAAGAACGAGCAGTACTTC.

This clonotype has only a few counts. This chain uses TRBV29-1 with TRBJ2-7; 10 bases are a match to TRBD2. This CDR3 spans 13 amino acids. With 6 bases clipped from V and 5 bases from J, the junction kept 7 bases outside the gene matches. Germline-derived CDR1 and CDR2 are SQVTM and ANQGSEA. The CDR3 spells CSVQAGGGHEQYF. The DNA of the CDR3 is TGCAGCGTCCAAGCGGGAGGGGGGCACGAGCAGTACTTC.

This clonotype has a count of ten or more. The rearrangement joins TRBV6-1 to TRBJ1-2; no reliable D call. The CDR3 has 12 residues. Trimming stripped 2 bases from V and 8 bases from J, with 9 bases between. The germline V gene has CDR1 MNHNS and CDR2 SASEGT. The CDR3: CASSERGAGYTF. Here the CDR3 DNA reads TGTGCCAGCAGTGAACGGGGAGCGGGCTACACCTTC.

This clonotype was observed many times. The CDR3 loop reads CSVDKETSTDTQYF. In DNA form, the CDR3 reads TGCAGCGTTGATAAAGAGACTAGCACAGATACGCAGTATTTT. The rearrangement links TRBV29-1 to TRBJ2-3; D remains ambiguous. Germline assignment: CDR1 SQVTM and CDR2 ANQGSEA. CDR3 size: 14 residues. V was clipped by 3 bases and J by 0 bases, with 10 bases between them.

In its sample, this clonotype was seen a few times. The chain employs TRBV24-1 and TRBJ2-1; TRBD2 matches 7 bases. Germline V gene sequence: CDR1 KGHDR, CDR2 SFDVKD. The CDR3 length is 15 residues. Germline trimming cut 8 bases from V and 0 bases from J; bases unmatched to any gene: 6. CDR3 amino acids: CATTLAGSSYNEQFF. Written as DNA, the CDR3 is TGTGCCACCACCTTAGCGGGCAGCTCCTACAATGAGCAGTTCTTC.

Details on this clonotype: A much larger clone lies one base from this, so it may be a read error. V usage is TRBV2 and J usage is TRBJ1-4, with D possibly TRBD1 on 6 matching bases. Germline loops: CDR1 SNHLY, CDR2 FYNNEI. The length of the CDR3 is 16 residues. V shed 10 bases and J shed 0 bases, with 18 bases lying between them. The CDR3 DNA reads TGTGCCAACAGCCTCGAGGGGGGTGCAACTAATGAAAAACTGTTTTTT. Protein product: CANSLEGGATNEKLFF.